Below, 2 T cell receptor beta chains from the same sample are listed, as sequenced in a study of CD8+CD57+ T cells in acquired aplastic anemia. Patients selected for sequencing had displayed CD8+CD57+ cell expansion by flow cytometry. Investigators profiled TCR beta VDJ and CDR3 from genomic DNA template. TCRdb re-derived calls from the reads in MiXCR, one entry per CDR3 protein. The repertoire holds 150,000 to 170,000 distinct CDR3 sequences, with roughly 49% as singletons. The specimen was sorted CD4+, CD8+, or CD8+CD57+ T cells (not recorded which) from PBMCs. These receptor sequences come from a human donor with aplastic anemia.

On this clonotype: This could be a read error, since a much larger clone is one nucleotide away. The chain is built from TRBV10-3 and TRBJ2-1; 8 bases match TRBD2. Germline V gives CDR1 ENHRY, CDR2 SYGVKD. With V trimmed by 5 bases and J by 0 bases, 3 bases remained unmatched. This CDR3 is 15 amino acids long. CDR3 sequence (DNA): TGTGCCATCAGTCCACGGGAGGGCTCCTACAATGAGCAGTTCTTC. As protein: CAISPREGSYNEQFF.

CDR3 coding DNA: TGCAGTGCCCTCTACGGGGACTTCCCTAGCACAGATACGCAGTATTTT. Translation gives CSALYGDFPSTDTQYF. The rearrangement links TRBV20-1 to TRBJ2-3, with D tentatively TRBD2 (6 bases). V was pared by 6 bases and J by 0 bases, with 19 bases between. The germline V gene encodes CDR1 DFQATT and CDR2 SNEGSKA (reference sequence). The CDR3 extends over 16 amino acids.